This is a list of T cell receptor beta chains from one sample in a study of cytomegalovirus exposure and HLA in healthy donors. Sequenced by immunoSEQ multiplex PCR; TCRdb stores in-frame clones only, minus some. Of 60,000 to 70,000 clones listed, about 89% are singletons. Source material: PBMCs. All receptors come from a woman younger than 30 in good health and CMV-seronegative. CDR3s leave out the opening cysteine and the closing phenylalanine or tryptophan.

j_call v_call cdr3_aa
TRBJ2-1 TRBV28 ASSPHVSSYNEQF
TRBJ1-2 TRBV4-3 ASSQDQGARDGYT
TRBJ2-1 TRBV5-1 ASSLAGTGRNEQF
TRBJ2-5 TRBV4-3 ASSQGSLAGGVQETQY
TRBJ1-1 TRBV5-1 ASSFFGRETEAF
TRBJ2-7 TRBV6-5 ASSYSRGRYEQY
TRBJ2-7 TRBV28 ASSSLAGGTSYEQY
TRBJ1-6 TRBV5-1 ASSLGGGESPLH
TRBJ2-4 TRBV2 ASSERDIAKNIQY
TRBJ1-5 TRBV7-8 ASSLVQGVFFQPQH
TRBJ2-7 TRBV5-5 ASSPAGTVSYEQY
TRBJ2-4 TRBV7-3 ASSFFGGNDIQY
TRBJ2-7 TRBV9 ASSKTGGRYEQY
TRBJ2-2 TRBV5-6 ASSLAGLDGELF
TRBJ2-1 TRBV7-9 ASSLAESYNEQF
TRBJ1-4 TRBV19 ASTQGAANEKLF
TRBJ2-1 TRBV10-1 ASSGTQGEERNEQF
TRBJ2-7 TRBV10-2 ASRTTHNEQY
TRBJ2-1 TRBV19 ASSFPQRGNDEQF
TRBJ1-5 TRBV12-5 ASGLATEAYSNQPQH
TRBJ2-1 TRBV6-4 ASSPSANNEQF
TRBJ1-1 TRBV7-9 ASSPGGGKAF
TRBJ2-1 TRBV10-2 ASKIGLAGGNEQF
TRBJ1-2 TRBV6-5 ASSLVRGENYGYT
TRBJ2-5 TRBV5-4 ASSRSTGDGETQY
TRBJ1-4 TRBV30 AWERRINEKLF
TRBJ2-1 TRBV7-8 ASSLGEVSNEQF
TRBJ2-1 TRBV18 ASSKGTSGRNEQF
TRBJ2-4 TRBV2 ASTGGRGDIQY
TRBJ2-7 TRBV27 ASSSALATKFYEQY
TRBJ1-5 TRBV18 ASSPVSVQGGQPQH
TRBJ1-4 TRBV30 AWSVQGAENEKLF
TRBJ2-7 TRBV28 ASSQPRIGTGSSYEQY
TRBJ1-1 TRBV2 ASSLPGQGEDTEAF
TRBJ2-7 TRBV11-2 ASSFGGASYEQY
TRBJ2-2 TRBV5-6 ASSGIGRDTGELF
TRBJ2-7 TRBV20-1 SRTSGARQY
TRBJ2-5 TRBV9 ASSTQGSETQY
TRBJ1-2 TRBV27 ASSLSGQGVFYGYT
TRBJ2-5 TRBV14 ASSQVQLQETQY
TRBJ2-5 TRBV7-9 ASSLGVTGTQRETQY
TRBJ1-2 TRBV6-5 ASSYLQSYGYT
TRBJ1-5 TRBV2 ASSEADRGQPQH
TRBJ1-5 TRBV4-3 ASSQDRFQPQH
TRBJ2-7 TRBV30 ACGGGQGAYEQY
TRBJ2-5 TRBV11-2 ASSRYRGQETQY
TRBJ1-2 TRBV4-2 ASSQALGTDYGYT
TRBJ1-5 TRBV6-6 ASSPGQPNQPQH
TRBJ2-1 TRBV5-1 ASSSNWAEQF
TRBJ2-7 TRBV9 ASSPGTGDVYEQY
TRBJ2-7 TRBV7-2 ASSQTSGSRSEQY
TRBJ2-1 TRBV4-1 ASSQGLAGSFSYNEQF
TRBJ1-2 TRBV4-2 ASSQGWGQGDYGYT
TRBJ2-5 TRBV7-3 ASSFSSGPGWAQY
TRBJ2-7 TRBV13 ASSFAAGGPYEQY
TRBJ1-1 TRBV5-5 ASRSEQGLNTEAF
TRBJ2-7 TRBV29-1 SVPGQGTYEQY